Listed below are T cell receptor beta chains from one sample, sequenced in a study of sequential checkpoint blockade in melanoma. Assay: immunoSEQ multiplex PCR; the TCRdb copy retains only in-frame clones and omits some. The repertoire has about 9,600 clones, about 25% of them found once; the top ten carry roughly a sixth. Sequenced here: tumor tissue (inferred from file names), sampled from a patient given nivolumab and ipilimumab in sequence. Receptors originate from a human donor with melanoma. CDR3s leave out the opening cysteine and the closing phenylalanine or tryptophan.

v_call	cdr3_aa
TRBV1	ASRGDSRTYNEQF
TRBV7-6	ASSLEASGSYTDTQY
TRBV28	ASSSFRDRQDEQY
TRBV11-3	ASSLSGDHTGELF
TRBV5-1	ASNRGRDTGELF
TRBV6-8	ASSDSSRRNSPLH
TRBV11-3	ASSSPGRSEQTQY
TRBV19	ASSIQGGRAKNIQY
TRBV11-3	ASSKGTPRETQY
TRBV1	ASSQAPGASTDTQY
TRBV4-1	ASSWDRVGQPQH
TRBV9	ASSPRRVNTGELF
TRBV14	ASSQDTSGRTYNEQF
TRBV5-1	ASSLLDSNEKLF
TRBV30	AWSDGTGYQPQH
TRBV10-1	ASSEIAGPTDTQY
TRBV11-3	ASSFGSPAYEQY
TRBV18	ASSPPVSSYEQY
TRBV19	ASSVRVSTEAF
TRBV7-6	ASSLRTASTDTQY
TRBV29-1	SVRAAGGGDTQY
TRBV15	ATQGASGRAALSTGELF
TRBV19	ASSRDGRAFYEQY
TRBV11-3	ASSSRSYMNTEAF
TRBV5-1	ASSEYRASGNTIY
TRBV30	AWTLAPGTGFRKLF
TRBV30	AWKRARQETQY
TRBV5-1	ASSLEASGRTADTQY
TRBV15	ATSIGGDRHEQY
TRBV6-8	ASRPDPIRTEAF
TRBV28	ASRPRYRDEQY
TRBV9	ASSPQASGRKTQY
TRBV6-8	AISVDSYGYT
TRBV5-1	ASSSLAGTGELF
TRBV11-3	ASSLRQGTFYGYT
TRBV9	ASSVSSGASYNEQF
TRBV11-3	ASSLVEGLGTEAF
TRBV28	ASSVGPHTGELF
TRBV19	ARIFEIRARREGQY
TRBV28	ASSPGTSGSSYEQY
TRBV6-8	ASSASSYEQY
TRBV11-3	ASSFDRRTDTQY
TRBV19	ASIKGGEQF
TRBV6-8	ASRPEGAGNEKLF
TRBV6-8	ASSSLQNSRPDTQY
TRBV28	ASRPTDRNTGELF
TRBV11-3	ASSDRTSGFYEQY
TRBV29-1	SVVLLAVGTEAF
TRBV19	ASSIAGANTEAF
TRBV9	ASTSWAGGREQY
TRBV19	ASSIEPGDEQF
TRBV10-2	ASSEVRGQDQPQH
TRBV11-3	ASSLEGRGNTEAF